The T cell receptor beta chain described here comes from a study of Graves' ophthalmopathy and Graves' hyperthyroidism. Study-wide findings and caveats: Ophthalmopathy progression cases were predicted by the model with roughly 64% sensitivity and roughly 72% specificity.

In germline, CDR1 is GTSNPN, CDR2 SVGIG (reference sequence). Trimming removed 2 bases from V and 5 bases from J, with 9 bases in between. The CDR3 has 12 amino acids. Many counts were recorded for this clonotype. Its antigen is unknown. Amplifying from RNA transcripts, the study obtained TCR beta CDR3 regions. HTBI primers primed a first-round RT-PCR, and a second-round multiplex PCR followed. TCRdb passed the multiplex PCR reads through MiXCR, listing each CDR3 protein once. The top ten clones hold 1.6% of a sample with some 400,000 distinct CDR3 sequences, approximately 20% of them seen once. This clonotype originated in a woman between 18 and 29 years old with Graves' ophthalmopathy. The sequencing input was peripheral blood. The chain recombines TRBV30 with TRBJ1-1; TRBD1 is a possible D gene (5 bases). The CDR3, as DNA: TGTGCCTGGAGTAGGGGATTAACTGAAGCTTTCTTT. Translated, it gives CAWSRGLTEAFF.